Below, one TCR beta chain is given with its context. The target antigen is unknown. Here immunoSEQ multiplex PCR was the method, and the copy in TCRdb shows in-frame clones only, minus some. The repertoire holds about 820,000 clones, with roughly 92% as singletons. This record comes from a study of shared clonotypes between healthy human individuals. The CDR3 consists of 16 residues. Trimming removed 5 bases from V and 0 bases from J; junction bases left unmatched: 6. Germline V CDR1 and CDR2: SGHVS, FNYEAQ. CD45RO-negative CD8 cells positively selected for CCR7 made up the naive population, which excluded terminally differentiated effector memory CD45RA+ cells. Study findings and constraints: In contrast to clonotypes shared by all four donors, non-shared clonotypes had lower generation probabilities. Naive CD4 clonotypes were shared across a handful of donors at 4% to 5%. Investigators collected only blood, and repertoires in tissues likely differ.

Sequencing was performed on naive CD8+ T cells sorted from blood. V and J are TRBV7-6 and TRBJ2-2, with TRBD1 matching 7 bases. This clonotype originated in a man aged 30 to 39 in good health. The CDR3: CASSHPGTANTGELFF. The CDR3 DNA follows: TGTGCCAGCAGCCATCCCGGGACAGCGAACACCGGGGAGCTGTTTTTT.